The 6 T cell receptor beta chains below all came from one sample that was sequenced in a study of immune heterogeneity within non-small cell lung tumors. Each sample used approximately 0.55 ug of genomic DNA from bulk tumor tissue. During surgery, each primary tumor gave multiple biopsies spaced as far apart as possible. Curative surgical treatment was performed in patients who had newly diagnosed, untreated non-small cell lung cancer. TCR beta CDR3 regions came from multiplex PCR with 32 forward V and 13 reverse J primers. TCRdb re-derived calls from the multiplex PCR reads in MiXCR, one entry per CDR3 protein. The profile shows 15,000 or so distinct CDR3 sequences, approximately 29% of them singletons. The sequenced sample consisted of lung tumor tissue. Receptors originate from a woman aged 45 to 65 with non-small cell lung cancer.

This clonotype showed up many times. The chain employs TRBV4-2 and TRBJ1-5; 8 nucleotides agree with TRBD1. Germline V lookup: CDR1 LGHNA, CDR2 YNFKEQ. The CDR3 is made up of 13 amino acids. With 8 bases clipped from V and 5 bases from J, the junction kept 5 bases outside the gene matches. Written as DNA, the CDR3 is TGTGCCAGCGGAGGACAGGGCGATCAGCCCCAGCATTTT. Translating gives CASGGQGDQPQHF.

This clonotype has just a few counts. The rearrangement joins TRBV10-3 to TRBJ2-1; TRBD1 or TRBD2 may be the D gene (5 bases each). This CDR3 comprises 14 residues. The V end lost 2 bases, the J end lost 5 bases, and 10 bases lay between the germline ends. Germline V gene sequence: CDR1 ENHRY, CDR2 SYGVKD. Written as DNA, the CDR3 is TGTGCCATCAGTGAGCATTGGGACGACAATGAGCAGTTCTTC. Amino acid sequence: CAISEHWDDNEQFF.

The rearrangement uses TRBV10-2 and TRBJ1-2, with D unresolved. The germline CDR1 and CDR2 sequences are WSHSY and SAAADI. The CDR3 extends over 12 amino acids. V dropped 2 bases and J dropped 6 bases, with 7 bases sitting between them. CDR3 in amino acids: CASSEALNGYTF. In DNA form, the CDR3 reads TGCGCCAGCAGTGAGGCTCTTAATGGCTACACCTTC.

The chain's CDR3 is CASSREGVITDTQYF. In DNA, the CDR3 is TGTGCCAGCAGCCGAGAGGGGGTGATCACAGATACGCAGTATTTT. The chain employs TRBV9 and TRBJ2-3; D possibly corresponds to TRBD1 (6 bases). The V and J ends lost 4 bases and 2 bases respectively, with 14 bases between them. Per the germline V gene, CDR1 is SGDLS and CDR2 is YYNGEE. This CDR3 contains 15 residues. Full variable domain (outside the CDR3, taken from reference TRBV9 and TRBJ2-3): DSGVTQTPKHLITATGQRVTLRCSPRSGDLSVYWYQQSLDQGLQFLIQYYNGEERAKGNILERFSAQQFPDLHSELNLSSLELGDSALYFCASSREGVITDTQYFGPGTRLTVL.

The rearrangement uses TRBV7-2 and TRBJ1-1; D possibly corresponds to TRBD1 (5 bases). CDR3 length: 15 amino acids. The germline gives CDR1 SGHTA, CDR2 FQGNSA. Trimming took 1 base from V and 5 from J, leaving 14 bases between them. CDR3 in DNA: TGTGCCAGCAGCTTAGGGATGACAGTTGAGACTGAAGCTTTCTTT. Translated: CASSLGMTVETEAFF.

For this clonotype: A much larger clone differs by one base, so this may be a read error. This chain joins TRBV19 and TRBJ2-3, with D tentatively TRBD1 (6 bases). Per the germline V gene, CDR1 is LNHDA and CDR2 is SQIVND (reference sequence). The CDR3 runs to 14 residues. Deletions cut 7 bases from V and 4 bases from J, with 15 bases between. The CDR3 nucleotides are TGTGCCAGTAAGTTGGGCCAGGGGTCAGATACGCAGTATTTT. It codes for CASKLGQGSDTQYF.